This TCR beta chain was documented in a study of T cell responses to AZD1222 COVID-19 vaccine. Regarding the study as a whole: Compared with day 0, the breadth and depth of the Spike-specific TCR repertoire rose significantly after two doses of AZD1222.

Samples with a second dose at about 4 or about 12 weeks were pooled together. Germline V gene lookup returns CDR1 SGHTA and CDR2 FQGNSA. V lost 5 bases and J lost 4; bases outside the gene matches: 9. CDR3 length equals 15 residues. Method: immunoSEQ multiplex PCR; TCRdb's copy keeps in-frame clones and lacks some. The sample has 40,000 to 60,000 clones, around nine tenths seen once. This clone showed up just once. Its antigen remains unidentified. The receptor was derived from an adult who received the AZD1222 COVID-19 vaccine. This sample comprised peripheral blood, obtained 28 days after the second AZD1222 dose. V is TRBV7-2 and J is TRBJ2-7, with 9 bases that match TRBD2. CDR3 protein: CASSPSGGRVYEQYF. DNA for the CDR3: TGTGCCAGCAGCCCTAGTGGCGGGAGGGTATACGAGCAGTACTTC.